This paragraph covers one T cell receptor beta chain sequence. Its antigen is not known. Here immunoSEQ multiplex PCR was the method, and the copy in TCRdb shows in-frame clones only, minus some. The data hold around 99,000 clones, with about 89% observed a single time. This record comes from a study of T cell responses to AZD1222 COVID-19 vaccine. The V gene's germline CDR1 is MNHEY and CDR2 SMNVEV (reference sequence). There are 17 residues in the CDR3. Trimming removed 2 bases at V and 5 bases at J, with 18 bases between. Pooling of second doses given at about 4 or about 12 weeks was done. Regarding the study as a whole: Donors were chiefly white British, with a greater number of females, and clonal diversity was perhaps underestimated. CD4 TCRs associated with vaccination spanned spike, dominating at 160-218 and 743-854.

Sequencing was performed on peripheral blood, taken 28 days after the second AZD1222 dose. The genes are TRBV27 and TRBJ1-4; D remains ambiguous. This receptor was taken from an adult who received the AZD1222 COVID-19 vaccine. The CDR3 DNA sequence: TGTGCCAGCAGTTTAGGGCCCGCGGGCCCCCAAAATGAAAAACTGTTTTTT. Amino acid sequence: CASSLGPAGPQNEKLFF.